Each of the 11 T cell receptor beta chains below was sequenced from the same sample in a study of T cells in Graves' hyperthyroidism and ophthalmopathy. Amplification of TCR beta CDR3 regions used RNA as the template. HTBI primers drove first-round RT-PCR of the TCR CDR3. TCRdb re-derived calls from the multiplex PCR reads in MiXCR, one entry per CDR3 protein. In the table there are some 350,000 distinct CDR3 sequences, about 15% of which are singletons. The sample comprised blood. The origin of the receptors is a woman between 55 and 75 years old with Graves' ophthalmopathy.

This clonotype appeared many times. The J gene is TRBJ2-7, the V gene TRBV5-6, with 11 bases that match TRBD2. The CDR3 totals 13 residues. Trimming cost V 5 bases and J 3 bases; bases outside gene matches: 1. CDR1 SGHDT and CDR2 YYEEEE come from the germline V gene. CDR3 amino acids: CASRGTSGYEQYF. The CDR3 nucleotides read TGTGCCAGCAGGGGGACTAGCGGCTACGAGCAGTACTTC.

At least ten counts were recorded for this clonotype. V is TRBV27 and J is TRBJ1-1; D is unclear. The V and J ends lost 3 bases and 4 bases respectively, with 9 bases between them. The CDR3 is 13 residues long. Germline V gene lookup returns CDR1 MNHEY and CDR2 SMNVEV (reference sequence). The CDR3 sequence: CASSLKSITEAFF. The CDR3 region has the DNA TGTGCCAGCAGTTTGAAGTCCATCACTGAAGCTTTCTTT.

This clonotype was seen a few times. V is TRBV27 and J is TRBJ2-5; 12 bases line up with TRBD1. CDR3 length equals 16 residues. CDR1 and CDR2 (germline): MNHEY, SMNVEV (reference sequence). The V segment lost 6 bases and the J segment 7 bases; nucleotides outside the gene matches: 12. The CDR3 sequence is CASRETGTGGPGTQYF. In DNA, the CDR3 is TGTGCCAGCAGGGAGACCGGGACAGGGGGCCCTGGGACCCAGTACTTC.

This clonotype was detected ten times or more. The gene calls are TRBV15 and TRBJ2-4; the match to TRBD2 covers 10 bases. Losses at the gene ends were 0 bases for V and 9 bases for J; bases not matched to a gene: 11. The CDR3 covers 17 residues. Looked up from germline, CDR1 is LNHNV and CDR2 is YYDKDF (reference sequence). The CDR3 spells CATSRDLLAGERGIQYF. DNA of the CDR3: TGTGCCACCAGCAGAGATCTGCTAGCGGGAGAGAGGGGCATTCAGTACTTC.

The chain combines TRBV30 with TRBJ2-7; a weak D match, TRBD2 (6 bases). The CDR3 has 14 residues. Germline loops: CDR1 GTSNPN, CDR2 SVGIG (reference sequence). Trimming stripped 0 bases from V and 5 bases from J, with 14 bases between. CDR3 coding DNA: TGTGCCTGGAGTGTAGGGTTCGGGAGCCACGAGCAGTACTTC. The encoded protein is CAWSVGFGSHEQYF.

There are a few counts of this clonotype. CDR3 sequence reads: CASSQEGRPTDTQYF. In DNA, the CDR3 is TGTGCCAGCAGCCAAGAGGGCAGACCCACAGATACGCAGTATTTT. J is TRBJ2-3 and V is TRBV3-1, with unresolved D. V lost 0 bases to trimming and J lost 2 bases, with 9 bases between them. The CDR3 is 15 amino acids. Germline-derived CDR1 and CDR2 are LGHDT and YNNKEL (reference sequence).

V is TRBV4-2 and J is TRBJ2-2, with D perhaps being TRBD1 or TRBD2 (5 bases each). This CDR3 region has 15 residues. V shed 4 bases and J shed 5 bases, with 14 bases lying between them. The germline V gene encodes CDR1 LGHNA and CDR2 YNFKEQ. The CDR3 protein is CASSPPGRRTGELFF. In DNA form, the CDR3 reads TGTGCCAGCAGCCCACCGGGACGCCGTACCGGGGAGCTGTTTTTT.

Worth noting for this clonotype: The junction departs from germline at one end; a sequencing error may be responsible. The rearrangement links TRBV7-2 to TRBJ2-3; TRBD2 is a possible D gene (6 bases). Per the germline V gene, CDR1 is SGHTA and CDR2 is FQGNSA. This CDR3 is built from 16 residues. The DNA of the CDR3 is TGTGCCAGCAGCTTAGATCGATTGCGGGGCACAGATGCGCAGTATTTT. Protein sequence: CASSLDRLRGTDAQYF.

In this sample, this clonotype turned up many times. This rearrangement joins TRBV5-1 to TRBJ2-1; D call uncertain. Germline assignment: CDR1 SGHRS and CDR2 YFSETQ. Trimming shortened V by 0 bases and J by 4 bases, and 8 bases separated the two germline ends. The CDR3 is 14 amino acids. Here the CDR3 reads CASSLAGRYNEQFF. The CDR3 DNA is TGCGCCAGCAGCTTGGCCGGTCGATACAATGAGCAGTTCTTC.

This clonotype was recorded many times. This rearrangement joins TRBV11-2 to TRBJ2-5; weak D call: TRBD2 (5 bases). Germline V gives CDR1 SGHAT, CDR2 FQNNGV. V was clipped by 0 bases and J by 5 bases, with 13 bases between them. The CDR3 contains 15 residues. As DNA, the CDR3 is TGTGCCAGCAGCTTAGAGGGTCGGGGTTGGGAGACCCAGTACTTC. It is translated as CASSLEGRGWETQYF. The full variable domain, completed using reference TRBV11-2 and TRBJ2-5, is EAGVAQSPRYKIIEKRQSVAFWCNPISGHATLYWYQQILGQGPKLLIQFQNNGVVDDSQLPKDRFSAERLKGVDSTLKIQPAKLEDSAVYLCASSLEGRGWETQYFGPGTRLLVL.

This clonotype was detected ten times or more. V and J are TRBV5-6 and TRBJ2-7, with 9 bases fitting TRBD1. V was clipped by 4 bases and J by 5 bases; unmatched bases: 10. CDR3 length: 15 amino acids. Germline CDR1 reads SGHDT; CDR2 reads YYEEEE. CDR3 sequence: CASSMTGTGSHEQYF. CDR3 nucleotides: TGTGCCAGCAGCATGACCGGGACAGGGAGCCACGAGCAGTACTTC.